This T cell receptor beta chain was documented in a study of blood T cell repertoires in COVID-19. Overall study: Italy, Spain and the United States were the sources of the convalescent and acute COVID-19 samples. The cDNA or gDNA used as material had been derived from T cells, B-cell-depleted T cells, or PBMCs.

The authors' processing: Amplification from reference gene primers served as the basis for estimated nucleated cell counts. Clones were sequenced by immunoSEQ multiplex PCR, and TCRdb holds only the in-frame ones, with some missing. V, J and clone size derive from that table, while D and trimming were established from the DNA sequence. The table has around 30,000 clones, more than 75% seen once; the top ten hold 8.4%. The CDR3 is 12 residues long. The trim removed 7 bases at V and 5 bases at J, leaving 3 bases unmatched. The germline CDR1 and CDR2 sequences are SQVTM and ANQGSEA. This receptor was taken from a man between 65 and 79 years old with active or convalescent COVID-19. Input material: peripheral blood. The V gene is TRBV29-1, the J gene TRBJ1-5; 9 bases agree with TRBD1. CDR3 DNA sequence: TGCAGCGCGGGACAGGGTGATCAGCCCCAGCATTTT. Translating gives CSAGQGDQPQHF.